The next 21 T cell receptor beta chains were all read from a single sample in a study of cytomegalovirus exposure and HLA in healthy donors. The PCR had 60 Vbeta and 13 Jbeta primers. The data were produced by immunoSEQ multiplex PCR, yet TCRdb's version contains in-frame clones alone and is incomplete. The sample holds over 100,000 clones, around 75% seen once. Sequencing was done on a sample of PBMCs. These receptor sequences come from a woman in her thirties in good health and CMV-seronegative.

The chain has TRBV6-1 and TRBJ1-1; 8 bases agree with TRBD1. With V trimmed by 7 bases and J by 6 bases, 10 bases remained unmatched. Looked up from germline, CDR1 is MNHNS and CDR2 is SASEGT. The CDR3 runs to 14 residues. CDR3 coding DNA: TGTGCCAGCACCCTGGACAGGGAGGGCGCTGAAGCTTTCTTT. This encodes CASTLDREGAEAFF.

This chain uses TRBV7-9 with TRBJ1-1; 11 bases are a match to TRBD1. There are 14 residues in the CDR3. V lost 2 bases and J lost 9; bases outside the gene matches: 5. Germline assignment: CDR1 SEHNR and CDR2 FQNEAQ (reference sequence). In nucleotides, the CDR3 is TGTGCCAGCAGCTTACCCGGGACAGGGGGTAAAGCTTTCTTT. As protein: CASSLPGTGGKAFF.

CDR3 nucleotides: TGTGCCAGCGGCGGACAGGGATTATATGGCTACACCTTC. Translation: CASGGQGLYGYTF. The V gene is TRBV7-2, the J gene TRBJ1-2; 8 bases agree with TRBD1. CDR1 SGHTA and CDR2 FQGNSA come from the germline V gene. J was trimmed by 5 bases and V by 8 bases; bases with no gene match: 7. This CDR3 is built from 13 residues.

The J gene is TRBJ2-1, the V gene TRBV6-1; 8 nucleotides agree with TRBD2. CDR1 is MNHNS and CDR2 is SASEGT in the germline V gene. The CDR3 is 15 residues long. V trimming: 6 bases; J trimming: 8 bases; junction bases outside the gene matches: 12. CDR3 nucleotides: TGTGCCAGCAGCGCAGGAGGCGGGGGGACGGATGAGCAGTTCTTC. As protein: CASSAGGGGTDEQFF.

The CDR3 spells CASIRDRGVTEAFF. CDR3 in DNA: TGTGCCAGCATTCGAGACAGGGGAGTTACTGAAGCTTTCTTT. The rearrangement joins TRBV6-1 to TRBJ1-1; 8 bases fit TRBD1. Germline loops: CDR1 MNHNS, CDR2 SASEGT. The trim removed 7 bases at V and 5 bases at J, leaving 9 bases unmatched. The CDR3 has 14 residues.

V is TRBV9 and J is TRBJ1-2, with TRBD1 matching 8 bases. V dropped 4 bases and J dropped 4; count of bases not matched to a gene: 3. The CDR3 is 13 amino acids. Germline CDR1 SGDLS, CDR2 YYNGEE. CDR3 sequence: CASSPGTGYGYTF. The CDR3 DNA sequence: TGTGCCAGCAGCCCTGGGACAGGCTATGGCTACACCTTC.

The chain is built from TRBV5-4 and TRBJ1-1, with D tentatively TRBD1 (6 bases). This CDR3 is built from 14 residues. V was shortened by 2 bases and J by 3 bases, with 11 bases between the two germline ends. Germline CDR1 is SGHNT and CDR2 is YYREEE (reference sequence). The CDR3, as DNA: TGTGCCAGCAGCTTTTGGTACAGGGACACTGAAGCTTTCTTT. Amino acids: CASSFWYRDTEAFF.

The V call is TRBV29-1, the J call TRBJ2-1; the match to TRBD1 covers 10 bases. The V gene end was trimmed by 7 bases and the J gene end by 7 bases; junction bases not matched to a gene: 7. Germline V gene sequence: CDR1 SQVTM, CDR2 ANQGSEA. The CDR3 is 13 residues long. The DNA of the CDR3 is TGCAGCGGGCGACAGGGGGCGCAGAATGAGCAGTTCTTC. This translates into CSGRQGAQNEQFF.

This chain connects TRBV6-1 to TRBJ2-3; perhaps TRBD1 as D (6 bases). Germline lookup yields CDR1 MNHNS and CDR2 SASEGT. V was cut by 0 bases and J by 4 bases, with 11 bases left in between. This CDR3 has 15 residues. The CDR3 reads CASSEASGVPDTQYF. The CDR3 bases are TGTGCCAGCAGTGAAGCATCAGGGGTCCCAGATACGCAGTATTTT.

The chain links TRBV29-1 to TRBJ1-2; 9 bases match TRBD1. The CDR3 extends over 14 amino acids. Germline V gene lookup returns CDR1 SQVTM and CDR2 ANQGSEA. The trim removed 8 bases at V and 6 bases at J, leaving 13 bases unmatched. CDR3 coding DNA: TGCAGCACCGGACAGGGGTTACCTATAAATGGCTACACCTTC. It encodes CSTGQGLPINGYTF.

The CDR3 spells CASSIARLDEQYF. The CDR3 DNA follows: TGTGCCAGTAGTATAGCTCGGCTAGACGAGCAGTACTTC. The V and J genes are TRBV19 and TRBJ2-7, with D hard to call. V was clipped by 1 base and J by 5 bases, with 9 bases between them. Germline V gives CDR1 LNHDA, CDR2 SQIVND (reference sequence). CDR3 length: 13 residues.

CDR3 sequence: CASSMRGGIGDEQFF. The CDR3 DNA is TGCGCCAGCAGCATGCGGGGGGGCATAGGAGATGAGCAGTTCTTC. The V gene is TRBV5-1, the J gene TRBJ2-1; TRBD2 matches 9 bases. The trim removed 4 bases at V and 8 bases at J, leaving 10 bases unmatched. The CDR3 extends over 15 amino acids. The V gene's germline CDR1 is SGHRS and CDR2 YFSETQ.

This clone was seen more than once but under ten times. The gene calls are TRBV6-5 and TRBJ1-5, with a tentative D call TRBD1 (6 bases). Germline loops: CDR1 MNHEY, CDR2 SVGAGI. The CDR3 extends over 16 amino acids. Trimming removed 0 bases at V and 7 bases at J, with 16 bases between. The chain's CDR3 is CASSYSSQGRGQPQHF. The CDR3 nucleotides are TGTGCCAGCAGTTACTCTTCCCAGGGTAGGGGGCAGCCCCAGCATTTT.

The chain combines TRBV7-9 with TRBJ1-5, with no clear D. Trimming pared 2 bases from V and 4 bases from J, leaving 3 bases between. The CDR3 runs to 12 residues. From germline, CDR1 is SEHNR and CDR2 FQNEAQ (reference sequence). CDR3 protein: CASSLPNQPQHF. The CDR3 DNA follows: TGTGCCAGCAGCTTACCTAATCAGCCCCAGCATTTT.

The chain combines TRBV30 with TRBJ1-2; unclear D gene. V was cut by 0 bases and J by 3 bases, with 8 bases left in between. Germline V CDR1 and CDR2: GTSNPN, SVGIG (reference sequence). The CDR3 has 13 amino acids. The CDR3 protein is CAWSVLGHYGYTF. CDR3 sequence (DNA): TGTGCCTGGAGTGTACTAGGGCACTATGGCTACACCTTC.

The table lists this clone with a count of one. The chain has TRBV7-2 and TRBJ1-4; TRBD1 matches 11 bases. The CDR3 is made up of 15 amino acids. The J segment lost 5 bases and the V segment lost 3 bases, leaving 2 bases of the junction unmatched. CDR1 SGHTA and CDR2 FQGNSA come from the germline V gene. The CDR3 DNA is TGTGCCAGCAGCTTCGGGACAGGGGGAAATGAAAAACTGTTTTTT. Translation: CASSFGTGGNEKLFF.

The chain employs TRBV30 and TRBJ1-5, with no clear D. The V gene lost 3 bases and the J gene lost 6 bases, with 9 bases spanning the gap. Germline values: CDR1 GTSNPN, CDR2 SVGIG (reference sequence). The CDR3 has 12 amino acids. The CDR3 here is CAWSRTSQPQHF. Here the CDR3 DNA reads TGTGCCTGGAGCAGGACTAGTCAGCCCCAGCATTTT.

The chain links TRBV4-1 to TRBJ1-5, with 10 bases lining up with TRBD1. J was trimmed by 5 bases and V by 1 base; bases with no gene match: 5. The CDR3 is 16 residues long. The germline V gene encodes CDR1 MGHRA and CDR2 YSYEKL. In nucleotides, the CDR3 is TGCGCCAGCAGCCAAGTTCCCGGGACAGGGGATCAGCCCCAGCATTTT. Translating gives CASSQVPGTGDQPQHF.

V and J are TRBV5-1 and TRBJ1-2; D is ambiguous. V was shortened by 4 bases and J by 8 bases, with 9 bases between the two germline ends. Germline V lookup: CDR1 SGHRS, CDR2 YFSETQ. CDR3 length equals 11 residues. CDR3 sequence reads: CASSTGGGYTF. CDR3 nucleotide sequence: TGCGCCAGCAGCACGGGCGGGGGCTACACCTTC.

This rearrangement joins TRBV6-6 to TRBJ1-3; 8 nucleotides line up with TRBD1. J was trimmed by 0 bases and V by 5 bases; bases with no gene match: 6. Germline lookup yields CDR1 MNHNY and CDR2 SVGAGI (reference sequence). This CDR3 is built from 16 residues. DNA of the CDR3: TGTGCCAGCAGTGCCAGGGGGCTGATCTCTGGAAACACCATATATTTT. Its translation: CASSARGLISGNTIYF.

This clone was seen more than once but under ten times. The CDR3 region has the DNA TGTGCCAGCAGCCCCCACTCCTACGAGCAGTACTTC. This gives the protein CASSPHSYEQYF. This chain uses TRBV11-3 with TRBJ2-7, with D hard to call. The CDR3 loop spans 12 amino acids. V lost 5 bases to trimming and J lost 0 bases, with 5 bases between them. Germline V gene lookup returns CDR1 SGHNT and CDR2 YENEEA.